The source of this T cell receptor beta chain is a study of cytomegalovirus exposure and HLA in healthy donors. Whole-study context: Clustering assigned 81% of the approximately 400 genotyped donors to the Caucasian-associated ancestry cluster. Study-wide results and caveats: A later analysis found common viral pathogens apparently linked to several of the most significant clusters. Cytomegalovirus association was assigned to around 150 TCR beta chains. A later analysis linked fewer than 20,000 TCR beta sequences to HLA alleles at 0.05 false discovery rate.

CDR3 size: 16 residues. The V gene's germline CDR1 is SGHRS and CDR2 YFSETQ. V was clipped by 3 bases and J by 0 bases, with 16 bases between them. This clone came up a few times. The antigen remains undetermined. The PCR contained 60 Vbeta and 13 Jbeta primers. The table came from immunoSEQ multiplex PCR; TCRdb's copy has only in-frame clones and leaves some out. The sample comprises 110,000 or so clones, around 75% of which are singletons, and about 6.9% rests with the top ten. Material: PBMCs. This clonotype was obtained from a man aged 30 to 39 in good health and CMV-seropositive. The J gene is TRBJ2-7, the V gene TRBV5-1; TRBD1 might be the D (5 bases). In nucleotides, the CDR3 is TGCGCCAGCAGCTGGCCCCAGGGCGTAAGCTCCTACGAGCAGTACTTC. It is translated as CASSWPQGVSSYEQYF.